Following are 5 T cell receptor beta chains from one sample sequenced in a study of blood T cells in healthy people across ages. A sample-barcoded 5' primer and a J-beta primer mix were used in a second PCR of about 7 to 12 cycles. TCRdb called the 5' RACE reads again in MiXCR, with one record for every CDR3 protein. The sample records approximately 800,000 distinct CDR3 sequences, 62% being singletons. Sequenced: blood. These receptor sequences come from a man aged 30-40 years in good health.

The rearrangement joins TRBV6-1 to TRBJ2-7; 8 bases are a match to TRBD1. Per the germline V gene, CDR1 is MNHNS and CDR2 is SASEGT. V was clipped by 10 bases and J by 4 bases; unmatched bases: 9. The CDR3 loop spans 13 amino acids. The CDR3 reads CAITGNRGYEQYF. The CDR3 DNA follows: TGTGCCATAACCGGGAACAGGGGGTACGAGCAGTACTTC.

This chain links TRBV7-2 with TRBJ2-7; the D is unclear. TRBJ2-5 matches the DNA end more closely, so the J call is doubtful. This CDR3 is built from 16 residues. The V gene's germline CDR1 is SGHTA and CDR2 FQGNSA. The CDR3 loop is CASSLDARPASGTQYF. Written as DNA, the CDR3 is TGTGCCAGCAGCTTAGATGCCCGCCCAGCTTCGGGGACCCAGTACTTC.

The gene calls are TRBV10-3 and TRBJ2-2, with D possibly TRBD1 on 6 matching bases. V shed 8 bases and J shed 2 bases, with 12 bases lying between them. The germline V gene has CDR1 ENHRY and CDR2 SYGVKD. The CDR3 sequence is 14 residues long. CDR3 DNA sequence: TGTGCCATCGGGCAGGGGTCAAACACCGGGGAGCTGTTTTTT. Translated: CAIGQGSNTGELFF.

The chain couples TRBV12-3 or TRBV12-4 to TRBJ1-5; TRBD1 is a possible D gene (6 bases). Trimming removed 2 bases from V and 0 bases from J, with 11 bases in between. This CDR3 spans 16 amino acids. The CDR3 DNA follows: TGTGCCAGCAGTTTACTAGCAGGGGATAGCAATCAGCCCCAGCATTTT. Translating it yields CASSLLAGDSNQPQHF.

This chain links TRBV6-5 with TRBJ2-6; no definite D call. This CDR3 is built from 14 residues. V shed 7 bases and J shed 2 bases, with 9 bases lying between them. Germline loops: CDR1 MNHEY, CDR2 SVGAGI. In nucleotides, the CDR3 is TGTGCCAGCACCATCCGAACTGGGGCCAACGTCCTGACTTTC. It codes for CASTIRTGANVLTF.